This T cell receptor beta chain was sequenced for a study of cytomegalovirus exposure and HLA in healthy donors. The wider study: The roughly 110 validation repertoires were reported in a later analysis to have been generated on the same platform as the roughly 720 first-cohort repertoires.

Assay: immunoSEQ multiplex PCR; the TCRdb copy retains only in-frame clones and omits some. The sample yields 170,000 or so clones, roughly 80% seen once. On this clone: The antigen is not known.

General study findings and limits: The study flagged roughly 150 TCR beta chains as cytomegalovirus-associated.

The germline V gene encodes CDR1 SEHNR and CDR2 FQNEAQ (reference sequence). This CDR3 spans 15 amino acids. Germline trimming cut 5 bases from V and 7 bases from J; bases unmatched to any gene: 7. This chain links TRBV7-9 with TRBJ1-5; 11 nucleotides line up with TRBD1. The origin of this receptor is a woman aged 18-30 years in good health and CMV-seropositive. The sample taken for sequencing was PBMCs. CDR3 bases: TGTGCCAGCAGCCGGGGACAGGGGGGGTTGCAGCCCCAGCATTTT. Protein sequence: CASSRGQGGLQPQHF. Together with reference TRBV7-9 and TRBJ1-5, the CDR3 gives the full variable domain: DTGVSQNPRHKITKRGQNVTFRCDPISEHNRLYWYRQTLGQGPEFLTYFQNEAQLEKSRLLSDRFSAERPKGSFSTLEIQRTEQGDSAMYLCASSRGQGGLQPQHFGDGTRLSIL.